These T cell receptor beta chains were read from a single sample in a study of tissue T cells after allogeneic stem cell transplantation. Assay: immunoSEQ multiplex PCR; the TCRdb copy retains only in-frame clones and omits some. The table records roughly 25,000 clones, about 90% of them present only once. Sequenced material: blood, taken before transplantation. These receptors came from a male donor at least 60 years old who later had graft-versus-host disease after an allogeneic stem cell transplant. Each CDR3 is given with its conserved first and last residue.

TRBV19,CASSILPGQGANYGYTF
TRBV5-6,CASSLGQNPTYGYTF
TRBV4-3,CASSQSLAGGIHNEQFF
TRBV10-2,CASTGEETQYF
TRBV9,CASSTDRGRTEAFF
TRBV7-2,CASSSQRRETQYF
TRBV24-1,CATSGQANYGYTF
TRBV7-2,CASSPDRASGNTIYF
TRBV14,CASSQDWPGGRDGYEQYF
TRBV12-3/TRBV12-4,CASSFSGNQPQHF
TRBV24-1,CATSDNGGTDTQYF
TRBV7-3,CASSLSWEDTQYF
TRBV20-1,CSASKGRVAGELFF
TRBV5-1,CASSSSGDGRFNEQFF
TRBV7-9,CASSLMDTEAFF
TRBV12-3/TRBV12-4,CASSPKDNSPLHF
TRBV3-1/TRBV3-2,CASSNGQGNEQFF
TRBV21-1,CASRLEGQRGYEQYF
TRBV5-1,CASSLAGDYGYTF
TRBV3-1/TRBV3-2,CASSQVTGQLSSPLHF
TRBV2,CASSGGQQNTGELFF
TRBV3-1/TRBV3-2,CASSQGGASGYTF
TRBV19,CASSLSFFSGNTIYF
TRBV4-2,CASSQGRGWAEAFF
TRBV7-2,CASSVSGGGNNEQFF
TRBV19,CASSLTGNQPQHF